The source of this TCR beta chain is a study of blood T cell repertoires in COVID-19. About the research overall: The origin of the acute and convalescent COVID-19 samples was the United States, Italy and Spain.

The repertoire was sequenced with immunoSEQ multiplex PCR; TCRdb's copy has only in-frame clones and lacks some. The table records roughly 50,000 clones, around 80% of them present only once. This clone was counted between two and nine times. The ends lost 4 bases at V and 2 bases at J; junction bases unmatched: 1. The length of the CDR3 is 14 residues. The germline V gene encodes CDR1 LGHNA and CDR2 YNFKEQ. The V call is TRBV4-2, the J call TRBJ2-7; 11 bases are a match to TRBD2. The receptor was isolated from a man in his fifties or sixties with acute or convalescent COVID-19. Sequenced: peripheral blood. The CDR3 nucleotides are TGTGCCAGCAGCCTAGCGGGAGGGCCCTACGAGCAGTACTTC. Its translation: CASSLAGGPYEQYF.